A selection of T cell receptor beta chains follows, all from one sample in a study of T cells after yellow fever vaccination. Each CDR3 protein is one row after TCRdb ran MiXCR on the 5' RACE reads. The sample holds under 70,000 distinct CDR3 sequences; approximately 6.5% are singletons and the top ten take approximately 41%. The specimen was CD8+ T cells sorted from PBMCs, collected on the day of the first yellow fever vaccination. Receptors originate from a man aged 18 to 29 who received the YFV17D yellow fever vaccine. Both conserved end residues are part of each CDR3. A D gene is named only where the DNA matches it firmly. A clone size is listed for some rows: how often the clone was seen (once, few, many), or a class if it is expanded.

v_call	d_call	j_call	clone_size	cdr3_nt	cdr3_aa
TRBV19	NA	TRBJ2-1	NA	TGTGCCAGTAGTAGGCGCTCCTACAATGAGCAGTTCTTC	CASSRRSYNEQFF
TRBV5-1	NA	TRBJ2-7	many	TGCGCCAGCAGCTTTGGCTCCGGGACCTACGAGCAGTACTTC	CASSFGSGTYEQYF
TRBV6-2/TRBV6-3	NA	TRBJ2-7	few	TGTGCCAGCAGCGTCGGGCCAAGTACCTACGAGCAGTACTTC	CASSVGPSTYEQYF
TRBV12-3/TRBV12-4	NA	TRBJ2-3	many	TGTGCCAGCAGTTTCGGCGGTGGGGCAGATACGCAGTATTTT	CASSFGGGADTQYF
TRBV20-1	NA	TRBJ1-2	NA	TGCAGTGCTAGAGATCGGCAGGGAGCTAACTATGGCTACACCTTC	CSARDRQGANYGYTF
TRBV19	TRBD1	TRBJ2-7	NA	TGTGCCAGCAGGACAGGGTCGGGCGAGCAGTACTTC	CASRTGSGEQYF
TRBV20-1	NA	TRBJ2-3	many	TGCAGTGCTTCCCGCACAAGCACAGATACGCAGTATTTT	CSASRTSTDTQYF
TRBV7-9	NA	TRBJ2-5	few	TGTGCCAGCAGCTTAGCGGGTCTTGGGGTAGCCCAGTACTTC	CASSLAGLGVAQYF
TRBV19	NA	TRBJ1-1	few	TGTGCCAGTAATATAGGGGCCGGCACTGAAGCTTTCTTT	CASNIGAGTEAFF
TRBV19	TRBD1	TRBJ1-1	many	TGTGCCAGTTCGCCCCGGGACAGGGGGCCTACTGAAGCTTTCTTT	CASSPRDRGPTEAFF
TRBV27	NA	TRBJ1-2	many	TGTGCCAGCAGTTCCCGGGGGTGGAGTGGCTACACCTTC	CASSSRGWSGYTF
TRBV5-1	NA	TRBJ1-2	many	TGCGCCAGCAGCTCCAATCGGGGCGAAGGCTACACCTTC	CASSSNRGEGYTF
TRBV19	NA	TRBJ1-2	NA	TGTGCCAGTAGTATCGGTCCGGTTGCTTCCGCCTATGGCTACACCTTC	CASSIGPVASAYGYTF
TRBV23-1	NA	TRBJ2-5	NA	TGCGCCAGCAGTCACCCGGCAGACCAAGAGACCCAGTACTTC	CASSHPADQETQYF
TRBV2	TRBD1	TRBJ1-6	few	TGTGCCAAGAAGGGACAGTATAATTCACCCCTCCACTTT	CAKKGQYNSPLHF
TRBV4-3	NA	TRBJ1-5	many	TGCGCCAGCAGCCTGGCGTATAGCAATCAGCCCCAGCATTTT	CASSLAYSNQPQHF
TRBV15	NA	TRBJ2-5	many	TGTGCCACGGGTGCGGTTGGGGTTCAAGAGACCCAGTACTTC	CATGAVGVQETQYF
TRBV7-8	NA	TRBJ1-5	many	TGTGCCAGCAGCGGAAGGGGAGATCAGCCCCAGCATTTT	CASSGRGDQPQHF
TRBV7-9	TRBD1	TRBJ1-6	many	TGTGCCAGCAGCTTAGGGACAGGGGATTCACCCCTCCACTTT	CASSLGTGDSPLHF
TRBV12-3/TRBV12-4	NA	TRBJ2-5	NA	TGTGCCAGCAGCCTCTCATGGACAGCTCAAGAGACCCAGTACTTC	CASSLSWTAQETQYF
TRBV7-9	NA	TRBJ2-2	many	TGTGCCAGCAGCTTAGACTTGGGGGCTAACACCGGGGAGCTGTTTTTT	CASSLDLGANTGELFF
TRBV5-1	NA	TRBJ2-3	NA	TGCGCCAGCAGCTTAGGACAGTTTCTTAGATCTAGCACAGATACGCAGTATTTT	CASSLGQFLRSSTDTQYF
TRBV20-1	NA	TRBJ2-1	many	TGCAGTGCTAGAGTAATGGACCAACGGAGCCTCAATGAGCAGTTCTTC	CSARVMDQRSLNEQFF
TRBV6-6	NA	TRBJ2-1	many	TGTGCCAGCAGTCTAAGACAGTACAATGAGCAGTTCTTC	CASSLRQYNEQFF
TRBV6-1	NA	TRBJ1-3	few	TGTGCCAGCAGTGCCGGAGCGGTATCTGGAAACACCATATATTTT	CASSAGAVSGNTIYF
TRBV14	TRBD2	TRBJ2-7	many	TGTGCCAGCAGCCAAGCTAGCGGGGGGTTCTACGAGCAGTACTTC	CASSQASGGFYEQYF
TRBV9	NA	TRBJ2-5	NA	TGTGCCAGCAGCTCGAGTGAGGTCTCGGCAGGGACCCAGTACTTC	CASSSSEVSAGTQYF